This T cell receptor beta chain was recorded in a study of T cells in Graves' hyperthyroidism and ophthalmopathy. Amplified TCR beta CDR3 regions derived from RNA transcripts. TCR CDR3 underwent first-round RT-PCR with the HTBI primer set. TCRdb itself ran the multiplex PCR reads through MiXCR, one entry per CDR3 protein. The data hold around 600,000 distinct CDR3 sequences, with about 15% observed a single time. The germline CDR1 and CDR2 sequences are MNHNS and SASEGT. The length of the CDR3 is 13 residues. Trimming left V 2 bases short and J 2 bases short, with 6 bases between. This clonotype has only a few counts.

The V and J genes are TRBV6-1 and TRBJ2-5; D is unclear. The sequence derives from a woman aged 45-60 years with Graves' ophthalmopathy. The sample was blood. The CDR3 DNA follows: TGTGCCAGCAGTGAACTAGATCAAGAGACCCAGTACTTC. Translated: CASSELDQETQYF.